This entry lists 27 T cell receptor beta chains sequenced from one sample in a study of control samples from healthy donors and cancer patients. The repertoire was sequenced with immunoSEQ multiplex PCR; TCRdb's copy has only in-frame clones and lacks some. Counted here are 230,000 or so clones, about 94% occurring once; the ten biggest clones make up about 1.6%. Sequenced material: blood. The receptors stem from a man in his fifties in good health.

The chain is built from TRBV7-9 and TRBJ2-7, with D maybe TRBD2 (5 bases). This CDR3 comprises 16 residues. Germline CDR1 is SEHNR and CDR2 is FQNEAQ (reference sequence). Trimming removed 3 bases from V and 0 bases from J, with 15 bases in between. In DNA, the CDR3 is TGTGCCAGCAGCTTCCCCCCGGGGTTGGGCTCCTACGAGCAGTACGTC. Amino acids: CASSFPPGLGSYEQYV.

A note on this clone: Distinct nucleotide sequences in the sample also encode this CDR3. This chain links TRBV7-9 with TRBJ1-1; possibly TRBD1 for D (6 bases). The CDR3 is 13 amino acids. In germline, CDR1 is SEHNR, CDR2 FQNEAQ (reference sequence). The germline V and J ends were trimmed by 3 bases and 4 bases, with 9 bases remaining between them. In nucleotides, the CDR3 is TGTGCCAGCAGCTTTGGACAGTCCACTGAAGCTTTCTTT. Its translation is CASSFGQSTEAFF.

The V call is TRBV5-1, the J call TRBJ2-1; TRBD2 might be the D (6 bases). Germline V CDR1 and CDR2: SGHRS, YFSETQ. V lost 4 bases and J 5 bases, leaving 16 bases between the germline ends. The CDR3 has 15 amino acids. The CDR3 region is CASSRGRIGDNEQFF. DNA of the CDR3: TGCGCCAGCAGCCGTGGGAGGATAGGGGACAATGAGCAGTTCTTC.

The chain joins TRBV10-1 to TRBJ2-7; the D is unclear. The CDR3 runs 13 residues. The germline V gene has CDR1 WNHNN and CDR2 SYGVQD (reference sequence). V lost 4 bases to trimming and J lost 3 bases, with 10 bases between them. CDR3 in amino acids: CASSGPGFYEQYV. The DNA for the CDR3 is TGCGCCAGCAGTGGACCCGGCTTCTACGAGCAGTACGTC.

This chain links TRBV20-1 with TRBJ1-2; 8 bases align to TRBD1. Germline V gene data show CDR1 as DFQATT and CDR2 as SNEGSKA (reference sequence). This CDR3 spans 14 amino acids. J lost 3 bases, V lost 3 bases, and 6 bases had no gene match. This CDR3 is CSASQGALHYGYTF. The CDR3 nucleotides are TGCAGTGCTAGTCAGGGGGCGCTTCACTATGGCTACACCTTC.

The rearrangement links TRBV6-4 to TRBJ1-5, with D perhaps TRBD1 (5 bases). CDR3 size: 13 residues. Trimming left V 3 bases short and J 7 bases short, with 10 bases between. Germline CDR1 is MRHNA and CDR2 is SNTAGT. Here the CDR3 reads CASSEWGGQPQHF. DNA of the CDR3: TGTGCCAGCAGTGAATGGGGGGGACAGCCCCAGCATTTT.

V is TRBV5-4 and J is TRBJ1-2; D is undetermined. The CDR3 sequence is 14 residues long. Germline-derived CDR1 and CDR2 are SGHNT and YYREEE (reference sequence). V dropped 0 bases and J dropped 4 bases, with 10 bases sitting between them. This chain's CDR3 is CASSLARGSYGYTF. CDR3 coding DNA: TGTGCCAGCAGCTTGGCCCGAGGATCCTATGGCTACACCTTC.

The rearrangement uses TRBV3-1 (or the pseudogene TRBV3-2) and TRBJ2-5, with D possibly matching TRBD2 (6 bases). Per germline, CDR1 LGHDT and CDR2 YNNKEL (reference sequence). CDR3 length equals 17 residues. V dropped 4 bases and J dropped 2 bases, with 20 bases sitting between them. The DNA of the CDR3 is TGTGCCAGCAGCCTCCGGGGGAACCGGGTGGGACAAGAGACCCAGTACTTC. Its translation is CASSLRGNRVGQETQYF.

This chain uses TRBV4-1 with TRBJ1-5; TRBD1 aligns across 7 bases. This CDR3 region has 15 residues. CDR1 and CDR2 from the germline V gene are MGHRA and YSYEKL. Germline trimming cut 0 bases from V and 9 bases from J; bases unmatched to any gene: 8. The CDR3 sequence: CASSQESQGERPQHF. CDR3 DNA: TGCGCCAGCAGCCAAGAGAGTCAGGGGGAGAGGCCCCAGCATTTT.

This clone occurred once. The chain carries TRBV6-5 and TRBJ1-1; possible D gene TRBD1, 5 bases. CDR3 length: 14 residues. Trimming shortened V by 7 bases and J by 3 bases, and 15 bases separated the two germline ends. The germline gives CDR1 MNHEY, CDR2 SVGAGI. The CDR3: CASTQQALDTEAFF. In DNA form, the CDR3 reads TGTGCCAGCACCCAACAGGCCCTCGACACTGAAGCTTTCTTT.

This chain connects TRBV7-9 to TRBJ1-1; no reliable D call. This CDR3 contains 14 residues. Per the germline V gene, CDR1 is SEHNR and CDR2 is FQNEAQ (reference sequence). V was cut by 4 bases and J by 4 bases, with 13 bases left in between. CDR3: CASSSVLSVTEAFF. The CDR3 DNA follows: TGTGCCAGCAGCTCCGTGCTTTCGGTCACTGAAGCTTTCTTT.

The chain uses TRBV18 and TRBJ1-4; 7 bases align to TRBD1. The ends lost 3 bases at V and 4 bases at J; junction bases unmatched: 14. Germline V gene lookup returns CDR1 KGHSH and CDR2 LQKENI. There are 18 residues in the CDR3. CDR3 sequence (DNA): TGTGCCAGCTCACCCCTGAAGTACGCCGGGACAGTTAATGAAAAACTGTTTTTT. Amino acids: CASSPLKYAGTVNEKLFF.

V and J are TRBV5-8 and TRBJ2-5; TRBD1 aligns across 8 bases. CDR3 length: 17 amino acids. Germline CDR1 reads SGHTS; CDR2 reads YDEGEE. The V segment lost 4 bases and the J segment 4 bases; nucleotides outside the gene matches: 15. The DNA for the CDR3 is TGTGCCAGCAGCAGCGGACAGGGACTCCGCGCGGGAGAGACCCAGTACTTC. Translation: CASSSGQGLRAGETQYF.

This clone was observed a single time. The J gene is TRBJ2-3, the V gene TRBV27; no clear D gene. The ends were cut back, 5 bases at V and 4 bases at J, with 10 bases in the middle. The germline V gene encodes CDR1 MNHEY and CDR2 SMNVEV (reference sequence). The CDR3 has 13 amino acids. CDR3 nucleotides: TGTGCCAGCAGTCCAACCCGCTCAGATACGCAGTATTTT. Its translation is CASSPTRSDTQYF.

The chain combines TRBV28 with TRBJ2-7; 7 bases line up with TRBD1. From germline, CDR1 is MDHEN and CDR2 SYDVKM. This CDR3 spans 17 amino acids. J gave up 3 bases and V 5 bases, and 16 bases lay outside the gene matches. CDR3 protein: CASSPVGQPPGIYEQYV. The CDR3 DNA sequence: TGTGCCAGCAGTCCCGTGGGACAGCCCCCCGGTATCTACGAGCAGTACGTC.

The rearrangement joins TRBV19 to TRBJ1-1; D not certain. The CDR3 runs 14 residues. Germline-derived CDR1 and CDR2 are LNHDA and SQIVND (reference sequence). V was trimmed by 7 bases and J by 6 bases, leaving 18 bases between them. The CDR3 loop reads CASTLLGEGPEAFF. DNA of the CDR3: TGTGCCAGTACCCTACTCGGGGAGGGCCCTGAAGCTTTCTTT.

CDR3 sequence: CASSGWRDRAVRRKETQYF. CDR3 DNA: TGTGCCAGCAGTGGATGGAGGGACAGGGCCGTCAGGAGGAAAGAGACCCAGTACTTC. The chain uses TRBV6-4 and TRBJ2-5; 9 nucleotides agree with TRBD1. This CDR3 is 19 amino acids long. Germline CDR1 reads MRHNA; CDR2 reads SNTAGT. V gave up 4 bases and J gave up 3 bases; unmatched junction bases: 18.

The gene calls are TRBV21-1 and TRBJ2-2; the table's D call TRBD1 went unverified against the DNA. TRBV21-1 is a documented pseudogene. This CDR3 is built from 14 residues. The CDR3 is CASSKALRAGELFF. CDR3 DNA sequence: TGTGCCAGCAGCAAAGCGCTCAGGGCCGGGGAGCTGTTTTTT.

The chain uses TRBV18 and TRBJ1-1; the match to TRBD1 covers 7 bases. The germline gives CDR1 KGHSH, CDR2 LQKENI. The CDR3 consists of 15 residues. The V and J ends lost 2 bases and 4 bases, in that order; junction bases with no gene match: 7. CDR3 in DNA: TGTGCCAGCTCACCAGCGACAGGGCAGGCCACTGAAGCTTTCTTT. This sequence encodes CASSPATGQATEAFF.

The genes are TRBV7-9 and TRBJ2-5; 9 nucleotides match TRBD1. After removal of 5 bases from V and 5 bases from J, the junction contained 6 bases not matched to a gene. The CDR3 runs 14 residues. Germline V gives CDR1 SEHNR, CDR2 FQNEAQ (reference sequence). The chain's CDR3 is CASSTTGGLETQYF. In DNA, the CDR3 is TGTGCCAGCAGCACTACAGGGGGCTTGGAGACCCAGTACTTC.

A word on this clone: Different DNA sequences within this sample yield the same CDR3. This sequence joins TRBV9 and TRBJ1-2; possible D gene TRBD1, 6 bases. Germline CDR1 SGDLS, CDR2 YYNGEE. This CDR3 spans 12 amino acids. V lost 2 bases and J 5 bases, leaving 7 bases between the germline ends. CDR3 sequence reads: CASSVTGYGYTF. The CDR3 DNA reads TGTGCCAGCAGCGTCACAGGGTATGGCTACACCTTC.

The V gene is TRBV15, the J gene TRBJ2-7; TRBD2 is a possible D gene (5 bases). The CDR3 runs to 15 residues. CDR1 is LNHNV, CDR2 YYDKDF, per germline (reference sequence). The V end was cut by 5 bases, the J end by 3 bases, with 17 bases between. The CDR3 DNA is TGTGCCACCAGCCCCCAAGCCGGACTTTTCTACGAGCAGTACGTC. Protein sequence: CATSPQAGLFYEQYV.

With respect to this clone: Other nucleotide sequences in the sample specify the same CDR3. The chain links TRBV6-6 to TRBJ2-1; tentative D call: TRBD1 (6 bases). The CDR3 spans 13 residues. Germline CDR1 reads MNHNY; CDR2 reads SVGAGI (reference sequence). V lost 6 bases to trimming and J lost 4 bases, with 10 bases between them. The CDR3 spells CASSPQGYNEQFF. CDR3 DNA sequence: TGTGCCAGCAGCCCACAGGGATACAATGAGCAGTTCTTC.

This clone was seen a few times. The CDR3 nucleotides read TGTGCCAGCAGAGCTATCGACGGCTATGGCTACACCTTC. Its protein is CASRAIDGYGYTF. The chain combines TRBV5-8 with TRBJ1-2; D gene uncertain. The CDR3 spans 13 residues. Germline-derived CDR1 and CDR2 are SGHTS and YDEGEE. Trimming left V 5 bases short and J 4 bases short, with 12 bases between.

The genes are TRBV9 and TRBJ1-1; D gene uncertain. The germline CDR1 and CDR2 sequences are SGDLS and YYNGEE. The CDR3 runs 13 residues. The germline V and J ends were trimmed by 4 bases and 8 bases, with 15 bases remaining between them. CDR3 region: CASSPVDFGEAFF. The CDR3, as DNA: TGTGCCAGCAGCCCCGTTGACTTCGGGGAAGCTTTCTTT.

V usage is TRBV10-3 and J usage is TRBJ2-3; maybe TRBD1 (6 bases). Germline CDR1 ENHRY, CDR2 SYGVKD. This CDR3 spans 15 amino acids. Trimming removed 6 bases at V and 4 bases at J, with 17 bases between. The CDR3 bases are TGTGCCATCAGAGAAGGGCCAGGGGCATCAGATACGCAGTATTTT. Translation: CAIREGPGASDTQYF.

This chain uses TRBV5-6 with TRBJ1-2, with D possibly TRBD1 on 5 matching bases. V lost 0 bases and J lost 5, with 8 bases in between. The CDR3 length is 13 residues. CDR1 and CDR2 (germline): SGHDT, YYEEEE. The CDR3 protein is CASSLGTLYGYTF. CDR3 nucleotides: TGTGCCAGCAGCTTGGGGACACTTTATGGCTACACCTTC.